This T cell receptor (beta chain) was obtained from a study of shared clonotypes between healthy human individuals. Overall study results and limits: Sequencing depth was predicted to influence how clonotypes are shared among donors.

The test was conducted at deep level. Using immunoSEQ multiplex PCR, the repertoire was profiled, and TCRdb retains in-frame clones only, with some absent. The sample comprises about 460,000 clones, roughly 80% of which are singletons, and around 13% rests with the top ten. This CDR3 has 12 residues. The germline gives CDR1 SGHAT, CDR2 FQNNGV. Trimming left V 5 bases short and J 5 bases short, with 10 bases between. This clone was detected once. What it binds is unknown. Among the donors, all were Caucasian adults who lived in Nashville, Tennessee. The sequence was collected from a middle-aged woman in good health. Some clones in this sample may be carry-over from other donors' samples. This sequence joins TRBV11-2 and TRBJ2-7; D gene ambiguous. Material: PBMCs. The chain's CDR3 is CASSPASHEQYF. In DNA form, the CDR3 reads TGTGCCAGCAGCCCCGCATCCCACGAGCAGTACTTC. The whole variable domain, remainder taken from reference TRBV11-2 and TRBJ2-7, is EAGVAQSPRYKIIEKRQSVAFWCNPISGHATLYWYQQILGQGPKLLIQFQNNGVVDDSQLPKDRFSAERLKGVDSTLKIQPAKLEDSAVYLCASSPASHEQYFGPGTRLTVT.